The entry below describes one T cell receptor beta chain. The specificity of this receptor is unknown. Base qualities are missing; no much larger clone stands one base away. The record originates from a study of blood T cell repertoires in COVID-19 (dated by TCRdb to about 2020). At the level of the whole study: Collaborator samples came from the United States, Italy and Spain and covered acute and convalescent phases of COVID-19. The material from the prospective study consisted of cDNA or gDNA derived from T cells, B-cell-depleted T cells, or PBMCs. Subjects who had been exposed to COVID-19, were actively infected with it, or had recovered from it provided the deeply sampled blood TCRbeta repertoires that made up the dataset. A freely available public database, intended as a resource for researchers studying the immune response to SARS-CoV-2, is where the repertoires were released. The samples were drawn from the first 160 participants of the ongoing ImmuneRACE study and from some 1,300 subjects provided by 6 global collaborators. Sample metadata almost always included a de-identified subject ID, COVID-19 status, age in years and sex. Where available, HLA class I and class II types were obtained from metadata supplied by the sample provider rather than from assay-based typing. General conclusions and limits of the study: The amount of clinical and demographic metadata varied by source and participant and was provided uncurated.

Participants in the prospective study were aged roughly 18 to 89 years, lived in 20 to 30 United States geographic areas, and enrolled through a virtual design. In the prospective study, participants were assigned to cohorts based on the clinical history participants reported in a screening survey and a study questionnaire. For ImmuneRACE Cohort 3, a participant was defined as recovered based on two consecutive negative NP/OP PCR tests, clearance by a healthcare professional, or resolution of symptoms. In the prospective study, whole blood, serum and a nasopharyngeal or oropharyngeal swab were collected from each participant by mobile phlebotomists. Additional blood draws and questionnaires over an approximately 2-month period could optionally be provided by prospective study participants. Before DNA extraction, prospective study blood samples were shipped either frozen or at room temperature.

The CDR3 contains 13 residues, cysteine and phenylalanine counted. Only CDR3 DNA is held: 39 bases, read in frame from base 1. According to the germline V gene (reference sequence), CDR1 reads LNHDA and CDR2 reads SQIVND. V and J are truncated by 9 bases and 0 bases respectively, leaving an intervening sequence of 9 bases. TCRbeta CDR3 regions were amplified from genomic DNA using the immunoSEQ Assay, a bias-controlled multiplex PCR. Concerning the study's data processing: Nucleated cell counts per sample were estimated from amplification of reference gene primers within the assay. To quantify the absolute abundance of each unique TCRbeta CDR3 rearrangement, sequence reads were collapsed and filtered. For each sample, productive Simpson clonality was calculated as the square root of Simpson's diversity index across productive rearrangements. As stored in TCRdb, this immuneACCESS dataset retains in-frame rearrangements with V and J assigned. A fraction of the clones does not appear; measured against another copy, unresolved V genes explain less than half of the discrepancy, and the remainder lacks a known reason. That table is the source of V, J and clone size, and D and trimming were worked out from the DNA. The sample records 300,000 to 400,000 clones, around 89% of which are singletons. The ten top clones hold around 1% of the sample.

Sample: PBMCs or T cells enriched from blood (not recorded which). The rearranged chain carries TRBV19 and TRBJ1-3, with the identity of the D gene unclear. This receptor was obtained from a man aged 18 to 30 who had recovered from COVID-19. The CDR3: CASSPSSGNTIYF. The DNA reads TGTGCCAGCTCCCCGAGCTCTGGAAACACCATATATTTT.